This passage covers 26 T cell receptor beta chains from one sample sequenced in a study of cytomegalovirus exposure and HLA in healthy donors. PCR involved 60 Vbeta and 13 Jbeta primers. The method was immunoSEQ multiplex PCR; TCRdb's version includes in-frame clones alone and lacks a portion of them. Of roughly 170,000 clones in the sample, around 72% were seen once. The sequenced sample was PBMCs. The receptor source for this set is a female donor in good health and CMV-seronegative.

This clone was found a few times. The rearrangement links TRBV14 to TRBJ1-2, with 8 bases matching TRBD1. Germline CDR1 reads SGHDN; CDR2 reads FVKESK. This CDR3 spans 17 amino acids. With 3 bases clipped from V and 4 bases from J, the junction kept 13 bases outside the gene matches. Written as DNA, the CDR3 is TGTGCCAGCAGCCAGGGCCCCTGGACAGGGATACTCTATGGCTACACCTTC. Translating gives CASSQGPWTGILYGYTF.

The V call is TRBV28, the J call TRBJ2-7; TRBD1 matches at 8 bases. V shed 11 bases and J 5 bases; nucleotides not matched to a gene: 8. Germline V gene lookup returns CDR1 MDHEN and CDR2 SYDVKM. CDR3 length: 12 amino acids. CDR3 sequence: CAVGQGNNEQYF. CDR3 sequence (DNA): TGTGCCGTAGGACAGGGTAACAACGAGCAGTACTTC.

CDR3 amino acids: CASTLGQGGHTEAFF. The DNA for the CDR3 is TGTGCCAGCACCTTAGGACAGGGTGGGCACACTGAAGCTTTCTTT. V usage is TRBV2 and J usage is TRBJ1-1, with 8 bases lining up with TRBD1. Trimming at V came to 7 bases and at J to 3 bases, leaving 10 bases not matched to a gene. This CDR3 is 15 amino acids long. The germline gives CDR1 SNHLY, CDR2 FYNNEI.

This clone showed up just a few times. The CDR3 nucleotides read TGTGCCAGCAGCATATCAGGGGACACTGAAGCTTTCTTT. This sequence encodes CASSISGDTEAFF. The chain has TRBV9 and TRBJ1-1, with D possibly being TRBD1 (6 bases). CDR1 and CDR2 (germline): SGDLS, YYNGEE. The V end was cut by 4 bases, the J end by 3 bases, with 10 bases between. This CDR3 is 13 amino acids long.

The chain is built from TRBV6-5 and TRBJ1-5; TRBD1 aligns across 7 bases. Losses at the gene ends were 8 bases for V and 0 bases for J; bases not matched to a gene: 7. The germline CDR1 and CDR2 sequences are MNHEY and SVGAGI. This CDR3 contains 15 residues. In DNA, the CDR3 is TGTGCCAGCTCCGGGACAGCTTATAGCAATCAGCCCCAGCATTTT. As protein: CASSGTAYSNQPQHF.

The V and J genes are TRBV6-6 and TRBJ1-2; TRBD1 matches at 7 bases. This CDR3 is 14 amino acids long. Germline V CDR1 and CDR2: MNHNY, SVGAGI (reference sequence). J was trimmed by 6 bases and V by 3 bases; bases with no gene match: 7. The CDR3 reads CASSYSRGQDGYTF. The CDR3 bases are TGTGCCAGCAGTTATTCAAGGGGGCAGGATGGCTACACCTTC.

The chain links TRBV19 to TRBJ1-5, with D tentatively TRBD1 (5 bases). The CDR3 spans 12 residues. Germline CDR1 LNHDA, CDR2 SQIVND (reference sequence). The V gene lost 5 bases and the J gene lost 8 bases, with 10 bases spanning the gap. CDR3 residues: CASSPRVKPQHF. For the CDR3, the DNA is TGTGCCAGTAGTCCCAGGGTAAAGCCCCAGCATTTT.

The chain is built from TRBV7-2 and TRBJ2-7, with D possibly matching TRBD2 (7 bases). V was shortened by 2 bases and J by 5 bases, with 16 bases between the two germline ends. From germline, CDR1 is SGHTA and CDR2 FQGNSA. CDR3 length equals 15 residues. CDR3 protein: CASSLYQGRADEQYF. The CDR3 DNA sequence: TGTGCCAGCAGCTTATATCAGGGGAGGGCGGACGAGCAGTACTTC.

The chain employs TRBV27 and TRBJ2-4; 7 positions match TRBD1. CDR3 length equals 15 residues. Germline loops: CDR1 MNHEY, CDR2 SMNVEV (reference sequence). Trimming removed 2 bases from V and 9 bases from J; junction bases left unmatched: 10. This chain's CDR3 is CASSLDRASRGIQYF. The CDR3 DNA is TGTGCCAGCAGTTTAGACAGGGCTAGTCGAGGCATTCAGTACTTC.

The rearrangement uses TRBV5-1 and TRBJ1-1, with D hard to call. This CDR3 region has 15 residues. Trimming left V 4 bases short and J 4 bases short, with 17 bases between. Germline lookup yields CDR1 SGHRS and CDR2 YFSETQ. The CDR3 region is CASSPRHTVSTEAFF. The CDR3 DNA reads TGCGCCAGCAGCCCACGACATACAGTGAGCACTGAAGCTTTCTTT.

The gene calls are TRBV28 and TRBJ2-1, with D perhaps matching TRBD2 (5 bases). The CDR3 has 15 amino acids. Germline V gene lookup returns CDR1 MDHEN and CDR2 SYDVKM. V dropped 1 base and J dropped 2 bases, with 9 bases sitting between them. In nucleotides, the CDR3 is TGTGCCAGCAGTTTATCCGCGGAGGCCTACAATGAGCAGTTCTTC. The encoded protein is CASSLSAEAYNEQFF. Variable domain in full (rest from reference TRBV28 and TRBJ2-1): DVKVTQSSRYLVKRTGEKVFLECVQDMDHENMFWYRQDPGLGLRLIYFSYDVKMKEKGDIPEGYSVSREKKERFSLILESASTNQTSMYLCASSLSAEAYNEQFFGPGTRLTVL.

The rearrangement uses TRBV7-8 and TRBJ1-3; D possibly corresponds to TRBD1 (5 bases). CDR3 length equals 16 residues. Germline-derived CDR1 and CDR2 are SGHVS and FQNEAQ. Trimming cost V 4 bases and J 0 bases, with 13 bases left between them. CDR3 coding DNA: TGTGCCAGCAGCTCAGACACAGGCCTCTCTGGAAACACCATATATTTT. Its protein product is CASSSDTGLSGNTIYF.

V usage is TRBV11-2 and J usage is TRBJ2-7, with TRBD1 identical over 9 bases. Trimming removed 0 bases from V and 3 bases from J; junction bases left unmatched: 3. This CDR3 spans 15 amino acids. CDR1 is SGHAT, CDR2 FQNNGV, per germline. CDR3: CASSLEGTGFYEQYF. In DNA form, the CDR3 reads TGTGCCAGCAGCTTAGAGGGGACAGGGTTCTACGAGCAGTACTTC.

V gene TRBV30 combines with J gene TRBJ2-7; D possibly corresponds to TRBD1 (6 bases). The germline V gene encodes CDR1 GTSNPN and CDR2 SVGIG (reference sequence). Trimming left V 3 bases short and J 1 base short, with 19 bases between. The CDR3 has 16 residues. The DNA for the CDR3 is TGTGCCTGGAGGGAAAACCGCAGGGGTCGTTCCTACGAGCAGTACTTC. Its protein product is CAWRENRRGRSYEQYF.

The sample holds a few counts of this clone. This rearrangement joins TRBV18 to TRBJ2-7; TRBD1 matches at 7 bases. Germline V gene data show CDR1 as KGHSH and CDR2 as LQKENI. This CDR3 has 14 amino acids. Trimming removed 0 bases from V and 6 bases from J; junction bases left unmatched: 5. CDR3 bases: TGTGCCAGCTCACCACCCGACAGGGTGGGCGAGCAGTACTTC. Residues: CASSPPDRVGEQYF.

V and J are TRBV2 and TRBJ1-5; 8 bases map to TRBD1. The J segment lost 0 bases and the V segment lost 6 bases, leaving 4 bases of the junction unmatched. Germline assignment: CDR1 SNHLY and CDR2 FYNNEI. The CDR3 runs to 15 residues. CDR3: CASSAGGPSNQPQHF. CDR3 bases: TGTGCCAGCAGCGCAGGGGGCCCTAGCAATCAGCCCCAGCATTTT. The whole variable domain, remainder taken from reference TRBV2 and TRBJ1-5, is EPEVTQTPSHQVTQMGQEVILRCVPISNHLYFYWYRQILGQKVEFLVSFYNNEISEKSEIFDDQFSVERPDGSNFTLKIRSTKLEDSAMYFCASSAGGPSNQPQHFGDGTRLSIL.

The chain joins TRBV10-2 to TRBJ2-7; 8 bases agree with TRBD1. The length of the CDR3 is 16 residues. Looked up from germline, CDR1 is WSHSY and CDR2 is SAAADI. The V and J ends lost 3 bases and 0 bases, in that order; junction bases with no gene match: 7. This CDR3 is CASSEGDRRSSYEQYF. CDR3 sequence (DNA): TGCGCCAGCAGTGAAGGGGACAGGCGAAGCTCCTACGAGCAGTACTTC.

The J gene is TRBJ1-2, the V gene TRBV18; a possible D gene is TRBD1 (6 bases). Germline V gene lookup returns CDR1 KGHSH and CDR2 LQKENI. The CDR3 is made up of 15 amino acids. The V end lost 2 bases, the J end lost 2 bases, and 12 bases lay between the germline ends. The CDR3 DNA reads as TGTGCCAGCTCACCAGGGGGGGCCGTCAACTATGGCTACACCTTC. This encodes CASSPGGAVNYGYTF.

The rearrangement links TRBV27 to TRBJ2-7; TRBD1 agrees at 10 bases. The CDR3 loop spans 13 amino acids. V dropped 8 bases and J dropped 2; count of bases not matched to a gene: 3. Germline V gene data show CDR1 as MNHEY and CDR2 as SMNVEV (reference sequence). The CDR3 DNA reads TGTGCCAGCCGACAGGGGGCAACCTACGAGCAGTACTTC. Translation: CASRQGATYEQYF.

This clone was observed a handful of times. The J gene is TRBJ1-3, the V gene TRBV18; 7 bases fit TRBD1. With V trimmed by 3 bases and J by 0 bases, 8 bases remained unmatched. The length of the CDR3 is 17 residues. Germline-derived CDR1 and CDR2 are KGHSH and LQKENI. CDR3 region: CASSPRTGANSGNTIYF. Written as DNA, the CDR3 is TGTGCCAGCTCACCCCGGACAGGAGCGAACTCTGGAAACACCATATATTTT.

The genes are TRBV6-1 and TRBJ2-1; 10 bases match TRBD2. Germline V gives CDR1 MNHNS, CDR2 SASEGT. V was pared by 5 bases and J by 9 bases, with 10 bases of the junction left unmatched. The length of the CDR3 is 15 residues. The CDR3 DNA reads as TGTGCCAGCAGTTCCCTAGCGGGAGCTCTTGGTGAGCAGTTCTTC. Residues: CASSSLAGALGEQFF.

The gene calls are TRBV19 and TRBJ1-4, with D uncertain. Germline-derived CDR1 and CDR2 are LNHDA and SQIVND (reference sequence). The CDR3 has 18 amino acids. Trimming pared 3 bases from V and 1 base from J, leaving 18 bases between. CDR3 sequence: CASSIIVGERGTNEKLFF. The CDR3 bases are TGTGCCAGTAGTATCATCGTCGGGGAGCGGGGAACTAATGAAAAACTGTTTTTT.

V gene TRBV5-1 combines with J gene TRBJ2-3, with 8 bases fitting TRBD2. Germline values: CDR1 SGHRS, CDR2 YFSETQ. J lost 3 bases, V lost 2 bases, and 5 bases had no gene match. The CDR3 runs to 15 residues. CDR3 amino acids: CASSFRAGGTDTQYF. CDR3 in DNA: TGCGCCAGCAGCTTTAGGGCGGGGGGAACAGATACGCAGTATTTT.

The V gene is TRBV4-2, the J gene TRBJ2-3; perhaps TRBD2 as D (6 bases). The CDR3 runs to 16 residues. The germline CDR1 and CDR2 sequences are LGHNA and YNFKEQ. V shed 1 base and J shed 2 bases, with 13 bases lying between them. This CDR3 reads CASSQGVGGYTDTQYF. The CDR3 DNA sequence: TGTGCCAGCAGCCAAGGCGTGGGGGGATACACAGATACGCAGTATTTT.

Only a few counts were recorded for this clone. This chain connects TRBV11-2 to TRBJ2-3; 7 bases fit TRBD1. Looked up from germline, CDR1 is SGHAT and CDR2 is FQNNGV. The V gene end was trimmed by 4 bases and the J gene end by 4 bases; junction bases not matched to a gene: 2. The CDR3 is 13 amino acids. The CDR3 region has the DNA TGTGCCAGCAGCTCCCAGGGGGCAGATACGCAGTATTTT. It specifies CASSSQGADTQYF.

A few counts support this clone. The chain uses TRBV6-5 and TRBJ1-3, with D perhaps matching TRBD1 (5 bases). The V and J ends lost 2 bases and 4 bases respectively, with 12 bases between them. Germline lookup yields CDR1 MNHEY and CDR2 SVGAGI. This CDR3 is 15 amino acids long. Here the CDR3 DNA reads TGTGCCAGCAGTTACCTGGGACTACTAGGAAACACCATATATTTT. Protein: CASSYLGLLGNTIYF.